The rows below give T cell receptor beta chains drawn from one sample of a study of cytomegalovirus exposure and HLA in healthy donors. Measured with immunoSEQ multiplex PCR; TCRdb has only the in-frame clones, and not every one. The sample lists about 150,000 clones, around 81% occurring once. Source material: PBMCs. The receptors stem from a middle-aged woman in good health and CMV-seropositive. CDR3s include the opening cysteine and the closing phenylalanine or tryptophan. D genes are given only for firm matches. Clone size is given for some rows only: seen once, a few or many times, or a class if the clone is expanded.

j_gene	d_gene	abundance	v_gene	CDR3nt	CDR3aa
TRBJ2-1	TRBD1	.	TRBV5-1	TGCGCCAGCAATAAACCGGGACAGGCAGACAATGAGCAGTTCTTC	CASNKPGQADNEQFF
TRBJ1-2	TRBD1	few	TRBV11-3	TGTGCCAGCAGCGGTTCAGGGGGCTTCTATGGCTACACCTTC	CASSGSGGFYGYTF
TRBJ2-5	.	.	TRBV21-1	TGTGCCAGGGGGGGGTGGCCCCATCAAGAGACCCAGTACTTC	CARGGWPHQETQYF
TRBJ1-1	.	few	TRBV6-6	TGTGCCAGCAGTGTCAGTATGAACACTGAAGCTTTCTTT	CASSVSMNTEAFF
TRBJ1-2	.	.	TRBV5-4	TGTGCCAGCAGCACTCCGACAAGGACAGTCAACTATGGCTACACCTTC	CASSTPTRTVNYGYTF
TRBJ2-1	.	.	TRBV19	TGTGCCAGTACCCTCTACAATGAGCAGTTCTTC	CASTLYNEQFF
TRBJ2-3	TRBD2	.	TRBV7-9	TGTGCCAGCAGCCCTAGCGGAGGCACAGATACGCAGTATTTT	CASSPSGGTDTQYF
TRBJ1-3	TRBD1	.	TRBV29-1	TGCAGCGCCGAGGCAGGGGGCTCTGGAAACACCATATATTTT	CSAEAGGSGNTIYF
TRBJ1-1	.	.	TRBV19	TGTGCCAGTAGATCTCCCGGTACTGAAGCTTTCTTT	CASRSPGTEAFF
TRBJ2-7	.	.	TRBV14	TGTGCCAGCAGCCCCCGGGCGGGACTCTTATACGAGCAGTACTTC	CASSPRAGLLYEQYF
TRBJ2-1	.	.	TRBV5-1	TGCGCCAGCAGCCCCGGGACAAACTACAATGAGCAGTTCTTC	CASSPGTNYNEQFF
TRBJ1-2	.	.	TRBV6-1	TGTGCCAGCAGTGACGCCGGGGAGGGCTATGGCTACACCTTC	CASSDAGEGYGYTF
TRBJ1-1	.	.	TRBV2	TGTGCCAGCAGTCTTAACACGAACACTGAAGCTTTCTTT	CASSLNTNTEAFF
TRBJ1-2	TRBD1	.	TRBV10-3	TGTGCCATCAAGTTCGCAGGACAGGGTGCTAACTATGGCTACACCTTC	CAIKFAGQGANYGYTF
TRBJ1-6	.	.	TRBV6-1	TGTGCCAGCAGTGAATCCGGGAGACAGATCCACTTT	CASSESGRQIHF
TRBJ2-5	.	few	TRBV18	TGTGCCAGCTCACCAAGGGGCAGGAGAGACCAAGAGACCCAGTACTTC	CASSPRGRRDQETQYF
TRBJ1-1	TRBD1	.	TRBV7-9	TGTGCCAGCGGTATTACAGGGGGCGCTGAAGCTTTCTTT	CASGITGGAEAFF
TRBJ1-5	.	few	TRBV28	TGTGCCAGCAGCCAGAGGGCGGCCTACAATCAGCCCCAGCATTTT	CASSQRAAYNQPQHF
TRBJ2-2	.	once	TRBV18	TGTGCCAGCTCAAAGAGTTTCGACACCGGGGAGCTGTTTTTT	CASSKSFDTGELFF
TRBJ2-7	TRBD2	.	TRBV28	TGTGCCAGCAGTGAGGCGGGAGGGCCCTACGAGCAGTACTTC	CASSEAGGPYEQYF
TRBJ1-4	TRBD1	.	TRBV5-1	TGCGCCAGCAGCTTGGATGGGACAGCGAATGAAAAACTGTTTTTT	CASSLDGTANEKLFF
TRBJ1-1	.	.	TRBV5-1	TGCGCCAGCAGCCCGGGCGGCGTACGGGAATTCACTGAAGCTTTCTTT	CASSPGGVREFTEAFF
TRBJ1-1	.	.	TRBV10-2	TGCGCCAGCAGTGTAGCAGGGTCTTCTGAAGCTTTCTTT	CASSVAGSSEAFF
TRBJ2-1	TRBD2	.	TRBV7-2	TGTGCCAGCAGTTTCAGCGGGAGGATTCGGTACAATGAGCAGTTCTTC	CASSFSGRIRYNEQFF
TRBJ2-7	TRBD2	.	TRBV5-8	TGTGCCAGCAGTTCCCAGCGGGAGACTTTTCGCGAGCAGTACTTC	CASSSQRETFREQYF
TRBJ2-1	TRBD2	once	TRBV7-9	TGTGCCAGCAGACCAATTAGCGGGAGTAGCGATGAGCAGTTCTTC	CASRPISGSSDEQFF
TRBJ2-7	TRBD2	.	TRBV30	TGTGCCTGGGGGGGACTAGCGTTCCACGAGCAGTACTTC	CAWGGLAFHEQYF
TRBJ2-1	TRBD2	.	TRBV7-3	TGTGCCAGCAGCTCCGGCCTAGCGGGAGGAAGTTTGGGTGAGCAGTTCTTC	CASSSGLAGGSLGEQFF
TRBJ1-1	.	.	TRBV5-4	TGTGCCAGCATCCCCCGGGAGGGGATAAACACTGAAGCTTTCTTT	CASIPREGINTEAFF
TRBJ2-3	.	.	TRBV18	TGTGCCAGCTCACCGGGACTGACAGATACGCAGTATTTT	CASSPGLTDTQYF
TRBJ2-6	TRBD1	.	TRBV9	TGTGCCAGCAGCGCTTACCCCAGGGACAGGGGTCATAGCTCTGGGGCCAACGTCCTGACTTTC	CASSAYPRDRGHSSGANVLTF
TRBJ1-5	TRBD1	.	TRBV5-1	TGCGCCAGCAGCACCGGGACAGGGGCGAATCAGCCCCAGCATTTT	CASSTGTGANQPQHF
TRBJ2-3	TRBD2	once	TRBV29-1	TGCAGCGTTGAATTCCTAAGCGGGAGTTATGATACGCAGTATTTT	CSVEFLSGSYDTQYF
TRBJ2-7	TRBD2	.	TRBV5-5	TGTGCCAGCAGCTCCGAATACAGGGGACTAGCGGGAGTATACGAGCAGTACTTC	CASSSEYRGLAGVYEQYF
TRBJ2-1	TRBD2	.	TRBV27	TGTGCCAGCAGGCGAGACGGGAGGGCCGAAGGTGAGCAGTTCTTC	CASRRDGRAEGEQFF
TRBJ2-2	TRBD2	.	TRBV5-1	TGCGCCAGCAGCTTGTACGGCGGGAGCTGGGCCGGGGAGCTGTTTTTT	CASSLYGGSWAGELFF
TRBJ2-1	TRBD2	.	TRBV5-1	TGCGCCAGCAGCTTGGGCGGGGGAAGGGATGAGCAGTTCTTC	CASSLGGGRDEQFF
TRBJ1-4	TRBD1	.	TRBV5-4	TGTGCCAGCAGCGGGACAGGGGCAACTAATGAAAAACTGTTTTTT	CASSGTGATNEKLFF
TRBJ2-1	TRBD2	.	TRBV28	TGTGCCAGCAGCTTGCCGGGACTAGGGGGTTATGAGCAGTTCTTC	CASSLPGLGGYEQFF
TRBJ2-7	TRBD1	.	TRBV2	TGTGCCAGCAGGGGTCCCGGGACAGGGTCAGCTCTGGCCTACGAGCAGTACTTC	CASRGPGTGSALAYEQYF
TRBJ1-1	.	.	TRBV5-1	TGCGCCAGCAAGGGAGCCACTGAAGCTTTCTTT	CASKGATEAFF
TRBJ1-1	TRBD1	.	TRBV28	TGTGCCAGCAGTCTCATTACGGGGACAGGGGTCACTGAAGCTTTCTTT	CASSLITGTGVTEAFF
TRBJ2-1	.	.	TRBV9	TGTGCCAGCAGCGCGAAGGACTACCATGAGCAGTTCTTC	CASSAKDYHEQFF
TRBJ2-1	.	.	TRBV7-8	TGTGCCAGCAGCACCGACAGTCCTAGCTCCTACAATGAGCAGTTCTTC	CASSTDSPSSYNEQFF
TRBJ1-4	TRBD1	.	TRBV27	TGTGCCAGCAGTGGGAGGACAGGACTAAGAATAGGGGAAAAACTGTTTTTT	CASSGRTGLRIGEKLFF
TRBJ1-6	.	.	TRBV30	TGTGCCTGGATGTCCCGGACTGGATCATATTCACCCCTCCACTTT	CAWMSRTGSYSPLHF
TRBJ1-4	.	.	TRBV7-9	TGTGCCAGCAGCTTAGTAATCACAGCCGATAATGAAAAACTGTTTTTT	CASSLVITADNEKLFF
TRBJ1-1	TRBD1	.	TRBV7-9	TGTGCCAGCAGCTTATTTGGTGGGACAGGGTTTCTTTACACTGAAGCTTTCTTT	CASSLFGGTGFLYTEAFF
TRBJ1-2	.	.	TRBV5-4	TGTGCCAGCAGTAGGGAGGGGACGGGCTACACCTTC	CASSREGTGYTF
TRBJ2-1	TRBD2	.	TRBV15	TGTGCCACCAGCATTACGCGGGAGTCAGGCAATGAGCAGTTCTTC	CATSITRESGNEQFF
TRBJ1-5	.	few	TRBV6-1	TGTGCCAGCAGTCCGGACAGTCATCAGCCCCAGCATTTT	CASSPDSHQPQHF